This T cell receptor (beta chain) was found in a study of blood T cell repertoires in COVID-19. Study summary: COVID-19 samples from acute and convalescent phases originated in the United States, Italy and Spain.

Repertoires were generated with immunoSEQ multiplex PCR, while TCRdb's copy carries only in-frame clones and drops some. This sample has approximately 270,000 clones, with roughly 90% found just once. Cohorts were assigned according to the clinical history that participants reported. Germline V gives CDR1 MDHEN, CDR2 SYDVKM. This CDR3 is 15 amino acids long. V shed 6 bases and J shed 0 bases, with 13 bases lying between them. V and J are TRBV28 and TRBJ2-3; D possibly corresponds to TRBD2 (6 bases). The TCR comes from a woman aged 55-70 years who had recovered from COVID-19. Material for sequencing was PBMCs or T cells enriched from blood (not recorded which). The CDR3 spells CASSPGLLSTDTQYF. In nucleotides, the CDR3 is TGTGCCAGCAGCCCGGGACTCCTTAGCACAGATACGCAGTATTTT.